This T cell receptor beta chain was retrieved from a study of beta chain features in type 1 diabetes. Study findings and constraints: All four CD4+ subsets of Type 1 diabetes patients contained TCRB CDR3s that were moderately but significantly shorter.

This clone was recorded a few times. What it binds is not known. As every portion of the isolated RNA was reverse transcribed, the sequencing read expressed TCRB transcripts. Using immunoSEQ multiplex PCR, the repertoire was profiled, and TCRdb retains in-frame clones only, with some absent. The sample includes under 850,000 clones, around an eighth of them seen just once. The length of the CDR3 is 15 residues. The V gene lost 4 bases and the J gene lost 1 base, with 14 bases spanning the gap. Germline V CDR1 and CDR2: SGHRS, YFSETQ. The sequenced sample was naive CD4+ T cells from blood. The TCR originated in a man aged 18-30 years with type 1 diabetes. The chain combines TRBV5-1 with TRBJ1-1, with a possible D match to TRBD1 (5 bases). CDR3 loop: CASSRDGGKNTEAFF. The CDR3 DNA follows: TGCGCCAGCAGCCGGGATGGGGGAAAGAACACTGAAGCTTTCTTT.